The 22 T cell receptor beta chains presented below share a single source sample, sequenced in a study of early T cells in non-severe SARS-CoV-2 infection. TCRdb called the 5' RACE reads again in MiXCR, with one record for every CDR3 protein. The table lists some 56,000 distinct CDR3 sequences, 10% to 13% of them singletons. Sequences were obtained from whole blood. The receptors were sampled from an adult who was a healthcare worker with PCR-confirmed SARS-CoV-2 infection or an uninfected control (not recorded which).

The chain is built from TRBV11-2 and TRBJ2-3; the D gene is possibly TRBD2 (5 bases). V was cut by 6 bases and J by 0 bases, with 16 bases left in between. Germline assignment: CDR1 SGHAT and CDR2 FQNNGV. CDR3 size: 16 residues. The CDR3 loop is CASSSLGLLSTDTQYF. The CDR3 DNA reads as TGTGCCAGCAGTTCTCTCGGACTGCTAAGCACAGATACGCAGTATTTT. The variable domain in full, completed from reference TRBV11-2 and TRBJ2-3, reads EAGVAQSPRYKIIEKRQSVAFWCNPISGHATLYWYQQILGQGPKLLIQFQNNGVVDDSQLPKDRFSAERLKGVDSTLKIQPAKLEDSAVYLCASSSLGLLSTDTQYFGPGTRLTVL.

This clonotype was seen repeatedly, ten times or more. V usage is TRBV7-2 and J usage is TRBJ2-1, with 10 bases matching TRBD1. The V gene end was trimmed by 5 bases and the J gene end by 2 bases; junction bases not matched to a gene: 6. Germline V CDR1 and CDR2: SGHTA, FQGNSA. The length of the CDR3 is 16 residues. The CDR3: CASSTRTGGTYNEQFF. The DNA of the CDR3 is TGTGCCAGCAGCACCCGGACAGGGGGTACCTACAATGAGCAGTTCTTC.

The V call is TRBV11-2, the J call TRBJ2-4; maybe TRBD2 (6 bases). There are 14 residues in the CDR3. Germline-derived CDR1 and CDR2 are SGHAT and FQNNGV. Trimming took 2 bases from V and 5 from J, leaving 10 bases between them. CDR3 amino acids: CASSLPGLQNIQYF. CDR3 nucleotides: TGTGCCAGCAGCTTACCCGGACTACAAAACATTCAGTACTTC.

CDR3 in amino acids: CASTSEQQGASPLHF. The CDR3 nucleotides read TGTGCCAGCACCTCAGAACAACAGGGGGCTTCACCCCTCCACTTT. This rearrangement joins TRBV6-6 to TRBJ1-6; 9 nucleotides line up with TRBD1. There are 15 residues in the CDR3. V was pared by 7 bases and J by 9 bases, with 10 bases of the junction left unmatched. The germline V gene encodes CDR1 MNHNY and CDR2 SVGAGI (reference sequence).

This clonotype occurred a few times. This sequence joins TRBV10-2 and TRBJ2-2, with 10 bases matching TRBD2. This CDR3 spans 15 amino acids. CDR1 is WSHSY, CDR2 SAAADI, per germline. J gave up 7 bases and V 3 bases, and 5 bases lay outside the gene matches. The CDR3 spells CASSEPAGGYGELFF. The CDR3 DNA sequence: TGCGCCAGCAGTGAACCAGCGGGAGGGTACGGGGAGCTGTTTTTT.

This clonotype has a count of ten or more. The J gene is TRBJ1-2, the V gene TRBV6-2 or TRBV6-3, with D tentatively TRBD1 (5 bases). This CDR3 is built from 12 residues. CDR1 is MNHEY and CDR2 is SVGEGT in the germline V gene. V was trimmed by 2 bases and J by 8 bases, leaving 9 bases between them. For the CDR3, the DNA is TGTGCCAGCAGTTACGGGGCTTCGGGCTACACCTTC. It translates to CASSYGASGYTF.

The chain links TRBV6-1 to TRBJ1-5; tentative D call: TRBD1 (5 bases). Trimming took 1 base from V and 4 from J, leaving 17 bases between them. The CDR3 is made up of 17 amino acids. Looked up from germline, CDR1 is MNHNS and CDR2 is SASEGT. The CDR3 here is CASSEVYGAGANQPQHF. The CDR3 DNA is TGTGCCAGCAGTGAAGTCTATGGGGCAGGAGCAAATCAGCCCCAGCATTTT.

This clonotype was recorded at least ten times. The V and J genes are TRBV24-1 and TRBJ1-2; D unclear. There are 14 residues in the CDR3. V lost 1 base and J 6 bases, leaving 11 bases between the germline ends. CDR1 KGHDR and CDR2 SFDVKD come from the germline V gene. CDR3 protein: CATSDFETVHGYTF. The CDR3 coding sequence is TGTGCCACCAGTGATTTTGAAACAGTTCATGGCTACACCTTC.

This clonotype showed up just a few times. The V gene is TRBV29-1, the J gene TRBJ1-1; D call uncertain. The CDR3 contains 10 residues. Trimming took off 4 bases at V and 6 bases at J, with 6 bases between the two ends. CDR1 is SQVTM and CDR2 is ANQGSEA in the germline V gene. CDR3 sequence reads: CSVGGSEAFF. CDR3 nucleotides: TGCAGCGTTGGGGGTTCTGAAGCTTTCTTT.

This clonotype was seen ten or more times. This chain joins TRBV9 and TRBJ2-7; 7 positions agree with TRBD1. CDR1 and CDR2 (germline): SGDLS, YYNGEE. The V segment lost 3 bases and the J segment 7 bases; nucleotides outside the gene matches: 13. CDR3 length: 15 residues. CDR3 coding DNA: TGTGCCAGCAGCGCCCCGACCGGGACAGCGAGTGAGCAGTACTTC. Translating it yields CASSAPTGTASEQYF.

This chain links TRBV10-3 with TRBJ2-1, with 9 bases identical to TRBD1. The CDR3 length is 14 residues. The V gene's germline CDR1 is ENHRY and CDR2 SYGVKD. V trimming: 8 bases; J trimming: 0 bases; junction bases outside the gene matches: 2. In DNA, the CDR3 is TGTGCCATCGGGGGACAGGGCTCCTACAATGAGCAGTTCTTC. Encoded protein: CAIGGQGSYNEQFF.

This clonotype was recorded a few times. The V gene is TRBV5-1, the J gene TRBJ2-4, with a weak D call TRBD2 (6 bases). Per the germline V gene, CDR1 is SGHRS and CDR2 is YFSETQ. The V end lost 4 bases, the J end lost 10 bases, and 15 bases lay between the germline ends. This CDR3 has 13 amino acids. The CDR3 sequence: CASSPEGGGIQYF. The CDR3, as DNA: TGCGCCAGCAGCCCGGAGGGCGGTGGGATTCAGTACTTC.

The genes are TRBV6-2 or TRBV6-3 and TRBJ2-7, with 8 bases matching TRBD1. With V trimmed by 6 bases and J by 5 bases, 9 bases remained unmatched. CDR1 is MNHEY and CDR2 is SVGEGT in the germline V gene. The CDR3 spans 14 residues. CDR3 sequence reads: CASSPSRGLNEQYF. DNA of the CDR3: TGTGCCAGCAGCCCCAGCAGGGGGCTGAACGAGCAGTACTTC.

This clonotype was observed a handful of times. The gene calls are TRBV7-9 and TRBJ2-7, with D tentatively TRBD1 or TRBD2 (5 bases each). CDR3 size: 16 residues. Per germline, CDR1 SEHNR and CDR2 FQNEAQ (reference sequence). The germline V and J ends were trimmed by 4 bases and 3 bases, with 19 bases remaining between them. The CDR3 spells CASSSHSGQSFYEQYF. In nucleotides, the CDR3 is TGTGCCAGCAGCTCCCACTCGGGGCAATCCTTCTACGAGCAGTACTTC.

The chain couples TRBV4-2 to TRBJ2-1; tentative D call: TRBD2 (6 bases). Germline V CDR1 and CDR2: LGHNA, YNFKEQ. The CDR3 runs to 17 residues. V was trimmed by 1 base and J by 4 bases, leaving 17 bases between them. As DNA, the CDR3 is TGTGCCAGCAGCCAAGCCGAGGGTAGCGGAGCATACAATGAGCAGTTCTTC. Amino acid sequence: CASSQAEGSGAYNEQFF.

The rearrangement uses TRBV5-5 and TRBJ2-1; D gene uncertain. The CDR3 runs to 15 residues. Germline CDR1 is SGHKS and CDR2 is YYEKEE (reference sequence). Trimming cost V 0 bases and J 4 bases, with 11 bases left between them. CDR3 nucleotides: TGTGCCAGCAGCTTGGATCATAAACCTTACAATGAGCAGTTCTTC. Protein product: CASSLDHKPYNEQFF.

This clonotype appeared a few times. The chain is built from TRBV11-3 and TRBJ2-1; no firm D call. The CDR3 runs 15 residues. Trimming cost V 5 bases and J 0 bases, with 11 bases left between them. The germline gives CDR1 SGHNT, CDR2 YENEEA. This CDR3 is CASSIGRSSYNEQFF. The CDR3 DNA follows: TGTGCCAGCAGCATCGGACGTTCCTCCTACAATGAGCAGTTCTTC.

This clonotype was recorded at least ten times. The chain employs TRBV5-1 and TRBJ1-2; 7 positions agree with TRBD1. Germline V gives CDR1 SGHRS, CDR2 YFSETQ. With V trimmed by 5 bases and J by 5 bases, 6 bases remained unmatched. The CDR3 loop spans 13 amino acids. The chain's CDR3 is CASSRDSVYGYTF. In nucleotides, the CDR3 is TGCGCCAGCAGTCGGGACAGTGTATATGGCTACACCTTC.

This chain joins TRBV29-1 and TRBJ1-1; D might be TRBD1 (6 bases). The germline gives CDR1 SQVTM, CDR2 ANQGSEA. Trimming took off 7 bases at V and 3 bases at J, with 9 bases between the two ends. CDR3 length: 11 amino acids. The chain's CDR3 is CSGRGHTEAFF. Written as DNA, the CDR3 is TGCAGCGGGCGGGGGCACACTGAAGCTTTCTTT.

This clonotype was seen many times. The V call is TRBV21-1, the J call TRBJ1-5; the tabulated D call, TRBD1, remains unverified against the DNA. TRBV21-1 is flagged as a pseudogene. CDR3 size: 16 residues. The CDR3 reads CASPNRPGQACQPQHF. The CDR3 DNA is TGTGCCAGCCCTAACCGACCAGGACAGGCATGTCAGCCCCAGCATTTT.

The rearrangement links TRBV5-6 to TRBJ2-1, with D maybe TRBD1 (5 bases). Trimming removed 4 bases from V and 6 bases from J, with 14 bases in between. Germline V lookup: CDR1 SGHDT, CDR2 YYEEEE. The CDR3 consists of 14 residues. CDR3 DNA: TGTGCCAGCAGCCCCTGGGGCCTACCCAATGAGCAGTTCTTC. It specifies CASSPWGLPNEQFF.

This clonotype has a handful of counts. The chain employs TRBV7-9 and TRBJ2-5; tentatively, D is TRBD2 (6 bases). The CDR3 loop spans 13 amino acids. Trimming left V 5 bases short and J 2 bases short, with 9 bases between. Germline V gene data show CDR1 as SEHNR and CDR2 as FQNEAQ (reference sequence). For the CDR3, the DNA is TGTGCCAGCAGCCCCAGCGGGCAAGAGACCCAGTACTTC. Translating gives CASSPSGQETQYF.